This T cell receptor (beta chain) is drawn from a study of T cells in Graves' hyperthyroidism and ophthalmopathy. Study overall: Specimen type is peripheral blood, collected at initial diagnosis prior to any treatment.

Regarding the study as a whole: Most thyroid clonotypes expanded above 0.001 were also detected in blood. Ophthalmopathy onset followed model prediction by a median about 6.9 months.

Researchers amplified the TCR beta CDR3 regions from RNA transcripts. The TCR CDR3 first-round RT-PCR relied on the HTBI primer set. TCRdb called the multiplex PCR reads again in MiXCR, with one record for every CDR3 protein. The sample yields hundreds of thousands of distinct CDR3 sequences, around 13% seen once. The CDR3 covers 15 residues. V was cut by 1 base and J by 8 bases, with 15 bases left in between. The germline V gene has CDR1 SGHAT and CDR2 FQNNGV. The PBMCs had their origin in 10 ml of fresh peripheral blood. Turning to this clonotype: The antigen is undetermined.

This receptor was identified in a woman aged 45-59 years with Graves' ophthalmopathy. Sequenced material: blood. The genes are TRBV11-2 and TRBJ2-1; tentative D call: TRBD2 (6 bases). The CDR3 here is CASSLVPGEVDEQFF. The CDR3 nucleotides read TGTGCCAGCAGCTTAGTCCCGGGAGAAGTCGATGAGCAGTTCTTC.